These 19 T cell receptor beta chains were all obtained from the same sample, sequenced in a study of cytomegalovirus exposure and HLA in healthy donors. Amplification used 60 Vbeta primers and 13 Jbeta primers. Assay: immunoSEQ multiplex PCR; the TCRdb copy retains only in-frame clones and omits some. This table has about 78,000 clones, 65% to 85% appearing once. Sequencing was done on a sample of PBMCs. The receptors originated from a woman between 50 and 59 years old in good health and CMV-seronegative.

Only a few counts were recorded for this clone. V gene TRBV2 combines with J gene TRBJ2-5; weak D call: TRBD1 (6 bases). The V gene lost 7 bases and the J gene lost 4 bases, with 13 bases spanning the gap. This CDR3 is 13 amino acids long. From germline, CDR1 is SNHLY and CDR2 FYNNEI. CDR3 sequence: CASNSARGETQYF. Written as DNA, the CDR3 is TGTGCCAGCAATTCGGCCAGGGGAGAGACCCAGTACTTC.

The chain carries TRBV4-3 and TRBJ2-1; maybe TRBD2 (6 bases). Per the germline V gene, CDR1 is LGHNA and CDR2 is YSLEER. The CDR3 is 17 residues long. The V gene lost 0 bases and the J gene lost 0 bases, with 12 bases spanning the gap. CDR3 loop: CASSQDLWTTSYNEQFF. The CDR3 nucleotides are TGCGCCAGCAGCCAAGATCTGTGGACTACCTCCTACAATGAGCAGTTCTTC.

This clone occurred a few times. The rearrangement uses TRBV2 and TRBJ2-5; 8 bases map to TRBD2. Trimming at V came to 6 bases and at J to 5 bases, leaving 8 bases not matched to a gene. The germline V gene has CDR1 SNHLY and CDR2 FYNNEI. This CDR3 is built from 14 residues. As DNA, the CDR3 is TGTGCCAGCAGCTTCGGGACTAGGGGGGAGACCCAGTACTTC. This gives the protein CASSFGTRGETQYF.

V is TRBV6-6 and J is TRBJ2-2; 10 nucleotides align to TRBD2. This CDR3 is 14 amino acids long. J was trimmed by 6 bases and V by 5 bases; bases with no gene match: 3. Germline V gene sequence: CDR1 MNHNY, CDR2 SVGAGI (reference sequence). In DNA form, the CDR3 reads TGTGCCAGCAGTGCGAGCGGGAGGGCCGGGGAGCTGTTTTTT. Translation: CASSASGRAGELFF.

The chain has TRBV7-2 and TRBJ1-2; D gene uncertain. Germline lookup yields CDR1 SGHTA and CDR2 FQGNSA. V was trimmed by 5 bases and J by 2 bases, leaving 9 bases between them. The CDR3 loop spans 13 amino acids. CDR3 residues: CASSRESNYGYTF. The CDR3 region has the DNA TGTGCCAGCAGCCGAGAAAGCAACTATGGCTACACCTTC.

This rearrangement joins TRBV5-6 to TRBJ1-2; TRBD1 might be the D (6 bases). Germline CDR1 SGHDT, CDR2 YYEEEE. Trimming removed 4 bases from V and 1 base from J, with 11 bases in between. This CDR3 contains 14 residues. CDR3 sequence: CASSSGQLNYGYTF. The CDR3, as DNA: TGTGCCAGCAGCAGCGGACAGCTTAACTATGGCTACACCTTC.

The genes are TRBV13 and TRBJ2-1; 8 bases line up with TRBD2. The germline V gene has CDR1 PRHDT and CDR2 FYEKMQ (reference sequence). The CDR3 totals 16 residues. V shed 0 bases and J 9 bases; nucleotides not matched to a gene: 10. Here the CDR3 reads CASSLGVSGNGGEQFF. The CDR3 region has the DNA TGTGCCAGCAGCTTAGGTGTTAGCGGGAATGGGGGTGAGCAGTTCTTC.

The V and J genes are TRBV5-1 and TRBJ2-1, with 8 bases matching TRBD2. The length of the CDR3 is 16 residues. The ends lost 0 bases at V and 7 bases at J; junction bases unmatched: 9. Germline V gene sequence: CDR1 SGHRS, CDR2 YFSETQ. CDR3 region: CASSLAGREVLNEQFF. The CDR3 nucleotides are TGCGCCAGCAGCTTGGCGGGGCGGGAGGTGTTGAATGAGCAGTTCTTC.

This chain uses TRBV23-1 with TRBJ1-1, with TRBD1 identical over 7 bases. TRBV23-1 is an ORF; its function is uncertain. V shed 4 bases, J shed 0 bases, and the junction held 8 bases outside the gene matches. The CDR3 contains 16 residues. CDR3 sequence (DNA): TGCGCCAGCAGTCCTCCGGGACAGCTATTGAACACTGAAGCTTTCTTT. Translating it yields CASSPPGQLLNTEAFF.

The chain couples TRBV18 to TRBJ1-5; D ambiguous. Germline CDR1 reads KGHSH; CDR2 reads LQKENI. Trimming cost V 2 bases and J 0 bases, with 14 bases left between them. The CDR3 totals 17 residues. The CDR3 is CASSPEAALYSNQPQHF. CDR3 nucleotide sequence: TGTGCCAGCTCACCAGAGGCGGCCTTATATAGCAATCAGCCCCAGCATTTT.

This chain joins TRBV6-5 and TRBJ2-1; 12 nucleotides match TRBD1. Germline V lookup: CDR1 MNHEY, CDR2 SVGAGI. CDR3 length: 15 residues. The J segment lost 8 bases and the V segment lost 4 bases, leaving 6 bases of the junction unmatched. In nucleotides, the CDR3 is TGTGCCAGCAGTTCGGGACAGGGGGCTGGGCATGAGCAGTTCTTC. It translates to CASSSGQGAGHEQFF.

The chain carries TRBV7-2 and TRBJ2-1; TRBD2 aligns across 11 bases. The CDR3 contains 16 residues. The J segment lost 3 bases and the V segment lost 5 bases, leaving 6 bases of the junction unmatched. Germline V gene sequence: CDR1 SGHTA, CDR2 FQGNSA. This CDR3 reads CASSTLAGGGYNEQFF. Written as DNA, the CDR3 is TGTGCCAGCAGCACCCTAGCGGGGGGCGGCTACAATGAGCAGTTCTTC.

The chain employs TRBV5-1 and TRBJ2-3; TRBD2 matches at 10 bases. This CDR3 region has 15 residues. Germline V gives CDR1 SGHRS, CDR2 YFSETQ. The junction had 3 bases not matched to a gene; V was cut back by 4 bases and J by 1 base. The CDR3 sequence: CASSTSGARTDTQYF. Written as DNA, the CDR3 is TGCGCCAGCAGCACTAGCGGGGCCCGCACAGATACGCAGTATTTT.

The V gene is TRBV13, the J gene TRBJ2-7; D might be TRBD2 (5 bases). The germline gives CDR1 PRHDT, CDR2 FYEKMQ (reference sequence). V lost 0 bases and J lost 3, with 15 bases in between. The CDR3 consists of 16 residues. CDR3 in amino acids: CASSLGGFRRSYEQYV. In DNA, the CDR3 is TGTGCCAGCAGCTTAGGCGGTTTTAGGAGGAGCTACGAGCAGTACGTC.

The CDR3 loop reads CASSLVGTEPHSPLHF. The CDR3 DNA reads as TGTGCCAGCAGCTTAGTTGGGACAGAACCCCATTCACCCCTCCACTTT. The chain recombines TRBV7-2 with TRBJ1-6, with 7 nucleotides matching TRBD1. Germline CDR1 reads SGHTA; CDR2 reads FQGNSA. This CDR3 has 16 residues. V shed 1 base, J shed 8 bases, and the junction held 8 bases outside the gene matches.

The chain recombines TRBV27 with TRBJ2-1; TRBD1 is a possible D gene (6 bases). Germline CDR1 reads MNHEY; CDR2 reads SMNVEV (reference sequence). V was shortened by 0 bases and J by 3 bases, with 18 bases between the two germline ends. The CDR3 has 18 amino acids. For the CDR3, the DNA is TGTGCCAGCAGTTTATCCCCTACAGGGTTGGATGACTACAATGAGCAGTTCTTC. As protein: CASSLSPTGLDDYNEQFF.

The chain links TRBV29-1 to TRBJ1-4, with D tentatively TRBD1 (5 bases). Germline CDR1 SQVTM, CDR2 ANQGSEA. The CDR3 runs 11 residues. V lost 5 bases and J 7 bases, leaving 8 bases between the germline ends. CDR3 bases: TGCAGCGTTTCGGACACTGAAAAACTGTTTTTT. Its protein is CSVSDTEKLFF.

This clone is a singleton in its sample. The chain recombines TRBV10-3 with TRBJ1-1; D is uncertain. Trimming stripped 6 bases from V and 9 bases from J, with 17 bases between. The CDR3 spans 13 residues. Germline assignment: CDR1 ENHRY and CDR2 SYGVKD. CDR3 in DNA: TGTGCCATCAGCGGGATTTCAATGGGGAAAGCTTTCTTT. The encoded protein is CAISGISMGKAFF.

Comment on this clone: This likely traces to a read error, being one base from a far larger clone. In nucleotides, the CDR3 is TGTGCCAGCAGTGTAAGGACTAGCGCGGATACGCAGTATTTT. Its protein is CASSVRTSADTQYF. This chain joins TRBV2 and TRBJ2-3, with 9 bases aligning to TRBD2. Trimming at V came to 4 bases and at J to 6 bases, leaving 5 bases not matched to a gene. The CDR3 spans 14 residues. Germline CDR1 is SNHLY and CDR2 is FYNNEI. Using reference TRBV2 and TRBJ2-3 for the parts outside the CDR3, the full variable domain is EPEVTQTPSHQVTQMGQEVILRCVPISNHLYFYWYRQILGQKVEFLVSFYNNEISEKSEIFDDQFSVERPDGSNFTLKIRSTKLEDSAMYFCASSVRTSADTQYFGPGTRLTVL.